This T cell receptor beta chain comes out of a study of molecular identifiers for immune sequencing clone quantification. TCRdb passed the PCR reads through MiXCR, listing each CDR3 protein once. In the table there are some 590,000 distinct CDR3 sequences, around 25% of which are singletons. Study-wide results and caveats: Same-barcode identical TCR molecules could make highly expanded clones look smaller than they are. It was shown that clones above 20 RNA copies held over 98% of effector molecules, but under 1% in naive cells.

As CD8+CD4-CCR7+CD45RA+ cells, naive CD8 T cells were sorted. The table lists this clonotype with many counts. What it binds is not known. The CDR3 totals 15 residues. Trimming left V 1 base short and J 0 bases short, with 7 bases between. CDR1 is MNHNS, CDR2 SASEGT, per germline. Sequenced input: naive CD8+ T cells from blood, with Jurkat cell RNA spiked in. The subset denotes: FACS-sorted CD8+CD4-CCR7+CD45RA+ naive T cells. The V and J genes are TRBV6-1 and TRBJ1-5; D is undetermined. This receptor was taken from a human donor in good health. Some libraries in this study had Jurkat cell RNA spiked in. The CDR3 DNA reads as TGTGCCAGCAGTGAAGTGAGCTATAGCAATCAGCCCCAGCATTTT. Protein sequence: CASSEVSYSNQPQHF.